This entry features one T cell receptor beta chain sequence. Its antigen remains unidentified. The sample originates from a study of T cell responses to AZD1222 COVID-19 vaccine. Overall study findings and caveats: Close to half of all spike-specific TCRs reportedly target regions of the variants that are unmutated. The study found vaccine-associated CD4 TCRs spanning spike, dominant at 160-218 and 743-854.

Data came from immunoSEQ multiplex PCR; TCRdb stores just in-frame clones and leaves some out. Here the sample spans roughly 130,000 clones, over 85% being singletons. Second-dose schedules of about 4 or about 12 weeks were combined. Looked up from germline, CDR1 is MNHEY and CDR2 is SVGAGI. The CDR3 has 15 residues. The ends were cut back, 0 bases at V and 8 bases at J, with 13 bases in the middle. The V call is TRBV6-5, the J call TRBJ1-4; a weak D match, TRBD1 (5 bases). Sample: peripheral blood, taken 28 days after the second AZD1222 dose. The clonotype was recovered from an adult who received the AZD1222 COVID-19 vaccine. This chain's CDR3 is CASSYSRTHGEKLFF. In DNA form, the CDR3 reads TGTGCCAGCAGTTACTCCCGGACACACGGGGAAAAACTGTTTTTT.